This T cell receptor (beta chain) appears in the sequencing data of a study of blood T cell repertoires in COVID-19 (dated by TCRdb to 2020 to 2021). Study-wide context: Samples from collaborators originated in the United States, Italy and Spain and spanned both the acute and convalescent phases of COVID-19. A freely available public database, intended as a resource for researchers studying the immune response to SARS-CoV-2, is where the repertoires were released. Deeply sampled blood TCRbeta repertoires from subjects exposed to, actively infected with, or recovered from COVID-19 were included in the dataset. Samples came from the ongoing ImmuneRACE study (first 160 participants) plus 1,254 subjects from 6 global collaborators. The prospective study material was composed of cDNA or gDNA derived from T cells, B-cell-depleted T cells, or PBMCs. HLA class I and class II types, where available, came from metadata supplied by the sample provider rather than from assay-based typing. The sample metadata nearly always contained a de-identified subject ID, COVID-19 status, age in years and sex.

From the germline V gene (reference sequence), CDR1 is MNHEY and CDR2 is SMNVEV. The V end loses 5 bases and the J end loses 2 bases, and a stretch of 12 bases separates them. The CDR3 starts with the cysteine, ends with the phenylalanine, and has 14 residues. Only the CDR3 part of the read is kept: 42 bases, read in frame from the first base. TCRbeta CDR3 regions were amplified from genomic DNA by means of the immunoSEQ Assay, a bias-controlled multiplex PCR. In the source study's methods: The number of nucleated cells in each sample was estimated by amplification of reference gene primers within the assay. To quantify the absolute abundance of each unique TCRbeta CDR3 rearrangement, sequence reads were collapsed and filtered. For each sample, productive Simpson clonality was calculated by taking the square root of Simpson's diversity index across productive rearrangements. The source is immuneACCESS, and TCRdb retained only in-frame sequences with V and J called. Part of the clones is not carried over; for the studies checked, unresolved V genes explain less than half of this, and the remainder is unexplained. The DNA was the basis for D and trimming; V, J and clone size are from that table. The sample profile shows about 280,000 clones; roughly 89% of them were found once. The top ten hold about 3% of the sample.

Details on this clone: Its antigen is unknown. There are no base qualities to consult, and no much larger clone falls within one base.

Study-wide conclusions, independent of this receptor: How much clinical and demographic metadata was included differed by source and by participant, and the metadata was provided uncurated.

Collaborating institutions collected whole blood in K2EDTA tubes following their own protocols. For TCRbeta analysis, collaborator samples were shipped as frozen whole blood, as isolated PBMCs, or as DNA extracted from either sample type. Sequenced material: peripheral blood. The receptor was derived from a woman aged 25 to 39 with active or convalescent COVID-19. The rearrangement joined TRBV27 to TRBJ2-5; TRBD1 is a possible D gene, resting on 6 matching bases. DNA sequence: TGTGCCAGCAGTCCCGGGACAAAACAAGAGACCCAGTACTTC. Translation gives CASSPGTKQETQYF.